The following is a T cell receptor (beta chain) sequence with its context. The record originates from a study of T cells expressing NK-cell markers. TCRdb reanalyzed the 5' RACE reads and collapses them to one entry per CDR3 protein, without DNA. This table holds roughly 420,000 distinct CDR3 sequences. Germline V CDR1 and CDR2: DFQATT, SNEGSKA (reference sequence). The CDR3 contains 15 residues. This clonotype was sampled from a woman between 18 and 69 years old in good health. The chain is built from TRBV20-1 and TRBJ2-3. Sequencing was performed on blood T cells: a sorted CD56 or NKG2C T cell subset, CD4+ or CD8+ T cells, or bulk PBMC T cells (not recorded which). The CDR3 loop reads CSARKTGTITDTQYF.